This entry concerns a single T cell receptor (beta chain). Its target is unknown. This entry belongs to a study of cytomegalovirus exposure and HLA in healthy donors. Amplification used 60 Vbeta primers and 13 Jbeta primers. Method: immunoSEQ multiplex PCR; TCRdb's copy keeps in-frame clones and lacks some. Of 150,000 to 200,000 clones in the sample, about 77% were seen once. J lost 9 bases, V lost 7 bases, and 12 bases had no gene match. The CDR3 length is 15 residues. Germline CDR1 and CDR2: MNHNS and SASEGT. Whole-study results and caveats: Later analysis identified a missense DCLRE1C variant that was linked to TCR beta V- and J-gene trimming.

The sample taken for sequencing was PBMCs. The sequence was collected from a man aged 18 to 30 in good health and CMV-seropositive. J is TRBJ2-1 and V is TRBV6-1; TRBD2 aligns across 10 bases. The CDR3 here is CASTSTSGNHIEQFF. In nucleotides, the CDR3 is TGTGCCAGCACTTCCACTAGCGGGAATCATATTGAGCAGTTCTTC.